A single sample gave rise to the 17 T cell receptor beta chains below, sequenced in a study of T cells after yellow fever vaccination. Using its own MiXCR run on the 5' RACE reads, TCRdb lists one record per CDR3 protein. The sample includes approximately 26,000 distinct CDR3 sequences, roughly 4.5% seen only once; the top ten take around 40%. The material sequenced was PBMCs, either bulk or a sorted T-cell subset (CD4+, CD8+, memory, or dextramer-sorted; not recorded which), taken on the day of the yellow fever booster vaccination. These receptors were obtained from a man in his late teens or twenties who received the YFV17D yellow fever vaccine.

This clonotype came up many times. This chain connects TRBV12-3 or TRBV12-4 to TRBJ2-5; D is ambiguous. The V end was cut by 3 bases, the J end by 1 base, with 9 bases between. There are 14 residues in the CDR3. DNA of the CDR3: TGTGCCAGCAGTTTGAGAGTAAGCCAAGAGACCCAGTACTTC. It yields the protein CASSLRVSQETQYF.

This clonotype was detected ten times or more. The genes are TRBV7-9 and TRBJ2-5; D is unresolved. The ends were cut back, 4 bases at V and 5 bases at J, with 5 bases in the middle. Germline CDR1 SEHNR, CDR2 FQNEAQ (reference sequence). The CDR3 extends over 11 amino acids. CDR3 nucleotide sequence: TGTGCCAGCAGCTACCGGGAGACCCAGTACTTC. Translating it yields CASSYRETQYF.

This clonotype has only a few counts. This CDR3 is CASSPMLGQTTGKLFF. DNA for the CDR3: TGCGCCAGCAGCCCGATGTTGGGACAGACCACGGGAAAACTGTTTTTT. The chain is built from TRBV4-1 and TRBJ1-4, with 7 bases that match TRBD1. The length of the CDR3 is 16 residues. The junction had 15 bases not matched to a gene; V was cut back by 4 bases and J by 10 bases. Germline-derived CDR1 and CDR2 are MGHRA and YSYEKL.

V and J are TRBV20-1 and TRBJ1-5; D may be TRBD1 (6 bases). CDR3 length: 14 residues. Deletions cut 3 bases from V and 4 bases from J, with 13 bases between. Germline CDR1 and CDR2: DFQATT and SNEGSKA (reference sequence). CDR3 amino acids: CSARPGAVNQPQHF. In nucleotides, the CDR3 is TGCAGTGCTAGGCCGGGGGCGGTGAATCAGCCCCAGCATTTT.

This clonotype was counted at least ten times. V usage is TRBV6-1 and J usage is TRBJ2-3; 9 bases match TRBD1. The CDR3 loop spans 14 amino acids. Trimming cost V 8 bases and J 2 bases; bases outside gene matches: 5. Looked up from germline, CDR1 is MNHNS and CDR2 is SASEGT. The CDR3 is CASPGTGHTDTQYF. As DNA, the CDR3 is TGTGCCAGCCCGGGGACAGGGCACACAGATACGCAGTATTTT.

The rearrangement links TRBV25-1 to TRBJ1-2, with no clear D. The V gene lost 5 bases and the J gene lost 2 bases, with 3 bases spanning the gap. The CDR3 extends over 11 amino acids. In germline, CDR1 is MGHDK, CDR2 SYGVNS. The CDR3 here is CASSINYGYTF. The CDR3 DNA follows: TGTGCCAGCAGTATCAACTATGGCTACACCTTC.

Ten or more counts support this clonotype. The gene calls are TRBV6-2 or TRBV6-3 and TRBJ2-3; D may be TRBD2 (5 bases). The V gene lost 8 bases and the J gene lost 0 bases, with 15 bases spanning the gap. CDR1 MNHEY and CDR2 SVGEGT come from the germline V gene. The CDR3 loop spans 15 amino acids. The CDR3 nucleotides read TGTGCCAGCTCATCAAAAGCGGACAGCACAGATACGCAGTATTTT. This translates into CASSSKADSTDTQYF.

V gene TRBV4-2 combines with J gene TRBJ2-1; D may be TRBD1 (6 bases). CDR3 length: 17 amino acids. Germline CDR1 and CDR2: LGHNA and YNFKEQ. Trimming left V 0 bases short and J 2 bases short, with 14 bases between. CDR3 region: CASSQDQDSSTYNEQFF. The CDR3 nucleotides read TGTGCCAGCAGCCAAGATCAGGACAGCTCAACCTACAATGAGCAGTTCTTC.

At least ten counts were recorded for this clonotype. The genes are TRBV20-1 and TRBJ1-1; D call uncertain. This CDR3 is 14 amino acids long. The germline V gene encodes CDR1 DFQATT and CDR2 SNEGSKA (reference sequence). The ends were cut back, 3 bases at V and 0 bases at J, with 11 bases in the middle. This chain's CDR3 is CSASPGYMNTEAFF. The CDR3 DNA reads as TGCAGTGCTAGTCCCGGCTACATGAACACTGAAGCTTTCTTT.

The table lists this clonotype with many counts. The chain employs TRBV6-5 and TRBJ1-2; 11 bases fit TRBD1. Germline-derived CDR1 and CDR2 are MNHEY and SVGAGI. The CDR3 has 18 amino acids. V shed 5 bases and J 0 bases; nucleotides not matched to a gene: 11. CDR3 residues: CASSPGTGGPGSNYGYTF. The CDR3 bases are TGTGCCAGCAGTCCCGGGACAGGGGGGCCGGGGTCTAACTATGGCTACACCTTC.

This clonotype was seen a few times. The chain employs TRBV20-1 and TRBJ2-3; no firm D call. Germline V CDR1 and CDR2: DFQATT, SNEGSKA (reference sequence). The V end lost 3 bases, the J end lost 2 bases, and 9 bases lay between the germline ends. The CDR3 extends over 13 amino acids. The CDR3 coding sequence is TGCAGTGCTAGTCCCCTAAACACAGATACGCAGTATTTT. This encodes CSASPLNTDTQYF.

There are many counts of this clonotype. The chain joins TRBV20-1 to TRBJ2-3, with 11 bases fitting TRBD2. The V segment lost 6 bases and the J segment 5 bases; nucleotides outside the gene matches: 13. Germline V gene data show CDR1 as DFQATT and CDR2 as SNEGSKA (reference sequence). This CDR3 is built from 16 residues. The CDR3 is CSAIGTSGLKGDTQYF. The CDR3 DNA reads TGCAGTGCGATTGGGACTAGCGGCTTGAAGGGAGATACGCAGTATTTT.

This clonotype was observed a few times. Compared with germline, one end of the junction differs, possibly owing to a read error. The chain has TRBV27 and TRBJ2-6; D call uncertain. This CDR3 has 15 amino acids. Germline V gives CDR1 MNHEY, CDR2 SMNVEV (reference sequence). CDR3 in amino acids: CTSSQDISGANVLTF. Written as DNA, the CDR3 is TGCACCAGCAGTCAAGACATTTCTGGGGCCAACGTCCTGACTTTC.

This clonotype was recorded a few times. The V call is TRBV20-1, the J call TRBJ1-5, with a tentative D call TRBD1 (6 bases). V was shortened by 6 bases and J by 5 bases, with 14 bases between the two germline ends. Germline CDR1 and CDR2: DFQATT and SNEGSKA (reference sequence). The CDR3 runs to 13 residues. As DNA, the CDR3 is TGCAGTGCCTCAAGACAGGTACATCAGCCCCAGCATTTT. Translating it yields CSASRQVHQPQHF.

The chain is built from TRBV5-6 and TRBJ2-1; D uncertain. The germline CDR1 and CDR2 sequences are SGHDT and YYEEEE. Trimming left V 1 base short and J 0 bases short, with 8 bases between. This CDR3 comprises 15 residues. This chain's CDR3 is CASSLSLSSYNEQFF. CDR3 in DNA: TGTGCCAGCAGCTTGTCCCTGAGCTCCTACAATGAGCAGTTCTTC. The full variable domain, rest sourced from reference TRBV5-6 and TRBJ2-1, is DAGVTQSPTHLIKTRGQQVTLRCSPKSGHDTVSWYQQALGQGPQFIFQYYEEEERQRGNFPDRFSGHQFPNYSSELNVNALLLGDSALYLCASSLSLSSYNEQFFGPGTRLTVL.

This clonotype was counted at least ten times. V is TRBV5-5 and J is TRBJ2-6, with D perhaps TRBD1 (5 bases). Germline V lookup: CDR1 SGHKS, CDR2 YYEKEE (reference sequence). Trimming left V 5 bases short and J 0 bases short, with 18 bases between. The CDR3 is 18 amino acids. The CDR3 region has the DNA TGTGCCAGCAGTTTCACGTGGACACCGAGCTCTGGGGCCAACGTCCTGACTTTC. It yields the protein CASSFTWTPSSGANVLTF.

This clonotype was counted at least ten times. This sequence joins TRBV30 and TRBJ1-5; D may be TRBD1 (6 bases). The CDR3 covers 13 residues. V shed 2 bases and J shed 5 bases, with 10 bases lying between them. Germline CDR1 and CDR2: GTSNPN and SVGIG (reference sequence). CDR3 in DNA: TGTGCCTGGAGTCCACAGGGAGATCAGCCCCAGCATTTT. This translates into CAWSPQGDQPQHF.